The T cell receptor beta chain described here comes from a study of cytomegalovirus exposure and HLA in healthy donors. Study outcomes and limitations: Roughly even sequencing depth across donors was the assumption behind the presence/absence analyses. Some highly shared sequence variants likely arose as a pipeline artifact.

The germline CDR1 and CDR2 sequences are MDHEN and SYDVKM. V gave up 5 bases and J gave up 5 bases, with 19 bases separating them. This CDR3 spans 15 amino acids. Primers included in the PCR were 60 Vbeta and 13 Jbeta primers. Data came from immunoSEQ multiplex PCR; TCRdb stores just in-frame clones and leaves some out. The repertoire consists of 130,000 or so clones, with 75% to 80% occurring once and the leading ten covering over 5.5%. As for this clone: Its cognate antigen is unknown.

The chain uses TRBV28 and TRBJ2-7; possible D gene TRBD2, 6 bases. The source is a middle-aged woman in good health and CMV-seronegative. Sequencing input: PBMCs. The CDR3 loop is CASSPSRGIVDEQYF. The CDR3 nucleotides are TGTGCCAGCAGTCCCTCCCGGGGGATTGTCGACGAGCAGTACTTC.